Shown below are 17 T cell receptor beta chains from a single sample sequenced in a study of blood T cell repertoires in COVID-19. Sequencing used immunoSEQ multiplex PCR; TCRdb keeps in-frame clones, though not all of them. The table lists about 70,000 clones, about 87% of them singletons. The sequenced material came from peripheral blood. The origin of the receptors is a middle-aged man with active COVID-19.

This chain joins TRBV7-9 and TRBJ2-3; TRBD1 is a possible D gene (5 bases). This CDR3 spans 15 amino acids. V lost 5 bases, J lost 4 bases, and 16 bases lay in between. The germline CDR1 and CDR2 sequences are SEHNR and FQNEAQ (reference sequence). The DNA of the CDR3 is TGTGCCAGCAGCCCCCCGCAGGGTTTCGCAGATACGCAGTATTTT. Protein product: CASSPPQGFADTQYF.

The chain carries TRBV6-2 or TRBV6-3 and TRBJ1-2; 10 nucleotides line up with TRBD1. The CDR3 is 17 amino acids. After removal of 7 bases from V and 2 bases from J, the junction contained 13 bases not matched to a gene. Germline loops: CDR1 MNHEY, CDR2 SVGEGT. The CDR3, as DNA: TGTGCCAGCACCCCGGACAGGGGGTATAAACCAAACTATGGCTACACCTTC. Its protein is CASTPDRGYKPNYGYTF.

The CDR3 region is CASSSRGQGRNEQFF. Written as DNA, the CDR3 is TGTGCCAGCAGCTCGAGGGGACAGGGTCGCAATGAGCAGTTCTTC. The genes are TRBV11-2 and TRBJ2-1; TRBD1 agrees at 9 bases. Germline V lookup: CDR1 SGHAT, CDR2 FQNNGV. Trimming at V came to 4 bases and at J to 6 bases, leaving 7 bases not matched to a gene. This CDR3 contains 15 residues. Full variable domain (rest looked up from reference TRBV11-2 and TRBJ2-1): EAGVAQSPRYKIIEKRQSVAFWCNPISGHATLYWYQQILGQGPKLLIQFQNNGVVDDSQLPKDRFSAERLKGVDSTLKIQPAKLEDSAVYLCASSSRGQGRNEQFFGPGTRLTVL.

V is TRBV28 and J is TRBJ2-3, with unresolved D. The CDR3 loop spans 16 amino acids. Germline values: CDR1 MDHEN, CDR2 SYDVKM. Between the trimmed V and J ends, which lost 1 base and 2 bases, there was a span of 13 bases. CDR3 in DNA: TGTGCCAGCAGTTTATCTCACCTCTCCTACACAGATACGCAGTATTTT. Translation gives CASSLSHLSYTDTQYF.

This clone was found once. This chain connects TRBV7-9 to TRBJ1-1; weak D call: TRBD1 (6 bases). This CDR3 is 14 amino acids long. Per the germline V gene, CDR1 is SEHNR and CDR2 is FQNEAQ (reference sequence). V lost 5 bases and J lost 5, with 15 bases in between. DNA for the CDR3: TGTGCCAGCAGCCCCCGGCGGGGGCAGACTGAAGCTTTCTTT. Translated: CASSPRRGQTEAFF.

The chain carries TRBV5-6 and TRBJ2-7; 10 nucleotides line up with TRBD1. The germline V gene has CDR1 SGHDT and CDR2 YYEEEE. V was pared by 4 bases and J by 5 bases, with 12 bases of the junction left unmatched. There are 16 residues in the CDR3. The CDR3 sequence: CASSRLGTGDGNEQYF. Written as DNA, the CDR3 is TGTGCCAGCAGCCGGTTGGGGACAGGGGACGGGAACGAGCAGTACTTC.

V usage is TRBV7-3 and J usage is TRBJ2-3; D call uncertain. V shed 1 base and J shed 3 bases, with 11 bases lying between them. Germline loops: CDR1 SGHTA, CDR2 FQGTGA. The CDR3 runs 15 residues. DNA of the CDR3: TGTGCCAGCAGCTTAAGCCATCAGTTAACAGATACGCAGTATTTT. It codes for CASSLSHQLTDTQYF.

The chain carries TRBV11-2 and TRBJ1-1; TRBD1 is a possible D gene (6 bases). Germline-derived CDR1 and CDR2 are SGHAT and FQNNGV. V lost 1 base and J 0 bases, leaving 9 bases between the germline ends. The CDR3 runs to 15 residues. CDR3 sequence (DNA): TGTGCCAGCAGCTTAGGGACAGTGATGAACACTGAAGCTTTCTTT. Protein: CASSLGTVMNTEAFF.

This chain uses TRBV7-8 with TRBJ2-7; 8 nucleotides line up with TRBD2. Trimming at V came to 4 bases and at J to 7 bases, leaving 6 bases not matched to a gene. The germline gives CDR1 SGHVS, CDR2 FQNEAQ. The CDR3 spans 13 residues. In DNA form, the CDR3 reads TGTGCCAGCAGCTCCAGGCGGGGGGAAGAGCAGTACTTC. It specifies CASSSRRGEEQYF.

This chain uses TRBV9 with TRBJ2-7; 9 bases agree with TRBD2. V lost 0 bases to trimming and J lost 9 bases; unmatched junction nucleotides: 10. Germline CDR1 SGDLS, CDR2 YYNGEE. The CDR3 has 15 amino acids. The CDR3 bases are TGTGCCAGCAGCGTAGCTGGACTAGCGACAGAATGGCAGTACTTC. Translated: CASSVAGLATEWQYF.

This clone was observed once. The chain has TRBV2 and TRBJ1-1; 7 bases agree with TRBD1. The length of the CDR3 is 14 residues. The germline CDR1 and CDR2 sequences are SNHLY and FYNNEI. J gave up 3 bases and V 7 bases, and 8 bases lay outside the gene matches. DNA for the CDR3: TGTGCCAGCACCGCCCAGGGGGGTGACACTGAAGCTTTCTTT. This codes for CASTAQGGDTEAFF.

The J gene is TRBJ2-7, the V gene TRBV7-8, with 10 bases that match TRBD2. The CDR3 has 15 amino acids. Trimming removed 5 bases from V and 2 bases from J; junction bases left unmatched: 6. Germline CDR1 SGHVS, CDR2 FQNEAQ. As DNA, the CDR3 is TGTGCCAGCAGCCGCCAAAGCGGGAGGGCCTACGAGCAGTACTTC. Its translation is CASSRQSGRAYEQYF.

The CDR3 nucleotides are TGTGCCAGCAGCCAGGCCGGACAGGGGAATGGCTACACCTTC. This gives the protein CASSQAGQGNGYTF. The chain couples TRBV3-1 (or the pseudogene TRBV3-2) to TRBJ1-2, with 9 bases identical to TRBD1. Germline loops: CDR1 LGHDT, CDR2 YNNKEL (reference sequence). The ends lost 3 bases at V and 6 bases at J; junction bases unmatched: 5. This CDR3 is 14 amino acids long.

The chain uses TRBV14 and TRBJ2-7, with 11 nucleotides matching TRBD1. V dropped 1 base and J dropped 10; count of bases not matched to a gene: 3. The CDR3 has 13 amino acids. Germline CDR1 SGHDN, CDR2 FVKESK. The CDR3 loop reads CASSQGTGGGQYF. CDR3 coding DNA: TGTGCCAGCAGCCAAGGGACAGGGGGCGGCCAGTACTTC.

The J gene is TRBJ1-5, the V gene TRBV24-1; the D gene is possibly TRBD1 (6 bases). CDR3 length: 18 residues. The V end lost 2 bases, the J end lost 6 bases, and 22 bases lay between the germline ends. Per the germline V gene, CDR1 is KGHDR and CDR2 is SFDVKD. DNA for the CDR3: TGTGCCACCAGTGATTCGATAAAAACGACAGGCAGAGGTCAGCCCCAGCATTTT. This translates into CATSDSIKTTGRGQPQHF.

The V and J genes are TRBV19 and TRBJ1-5, with D possibly matching TRBD1 (6 bases). Germline CDR1 is LNHDA and CDR2 is SQIVND (reference sequence). The CDR3 runs 14 residues. Trimming cost V 7 bases and J 6 bases, with 16 bases left between them. The CDR3, as DNA: TGTGCCAGTACCGCCATGACAGGTCTTCAGCCCCAGCATTTT. Its protein product is CASTAMTGLQPQHF.

The chain couples TRBV27 to TRBJ2-1; 14 positions agree with TRBD2. V was pared by 3 bases and J by 9 bases, with 4 bases of the junction left unmatched. The germline V gene encodes CDR1 MNHEY and CDR2 SMNVEV (reference sequence). The CDR3 has 15 residues. The CDR3 protein is CASSLGLAGVGEQFF. The CDR3 coding sequence is TGTGCCAGCAGTTTGGGACTAGCGGGAGTGGGTGAGCAGTTCTTC.